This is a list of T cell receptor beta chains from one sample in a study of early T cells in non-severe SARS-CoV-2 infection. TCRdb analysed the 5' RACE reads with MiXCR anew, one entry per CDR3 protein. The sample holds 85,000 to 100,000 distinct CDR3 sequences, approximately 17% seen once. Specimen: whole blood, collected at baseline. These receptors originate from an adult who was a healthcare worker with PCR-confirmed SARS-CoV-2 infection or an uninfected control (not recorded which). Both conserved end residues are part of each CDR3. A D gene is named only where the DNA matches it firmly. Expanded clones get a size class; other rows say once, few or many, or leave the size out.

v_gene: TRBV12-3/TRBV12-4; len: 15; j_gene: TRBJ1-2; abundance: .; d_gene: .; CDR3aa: CASSFSGGPPYGYTF; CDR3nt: TGTGCCAGCAGTTTCTCCGGGGGTCCCCCCTATGGCTACACCTTC
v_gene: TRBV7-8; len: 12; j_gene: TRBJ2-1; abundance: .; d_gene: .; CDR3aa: CASSLSARWQFF; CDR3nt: TGTGCCAGCAGCTTAAGCGCCCGGTGGCAGTTCTTC
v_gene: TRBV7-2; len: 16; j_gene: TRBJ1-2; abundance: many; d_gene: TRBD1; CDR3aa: CASSRQRPTGGAGYTF; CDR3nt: TGTGCCAGCAGCCGACAAAGACCGACAGGGGGCGCTGGCTACACCTTC
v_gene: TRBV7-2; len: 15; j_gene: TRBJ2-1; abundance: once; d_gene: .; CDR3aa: CASARGRGSYNEQFF; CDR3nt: TGTGCCAGCGCCAGGGGAAGGGGGTCTTACAATGAGCAGTTCTTC
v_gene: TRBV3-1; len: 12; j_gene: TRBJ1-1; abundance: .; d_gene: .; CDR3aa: CASSQTNTEAFF; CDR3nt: TGTGCCAGCAGCCAGACCAACACTGAAGCTTTCTTT
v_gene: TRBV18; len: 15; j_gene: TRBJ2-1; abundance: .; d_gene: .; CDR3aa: CASSPPIRTLNEQFF; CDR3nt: TGTGCCAGCTCACCACCGATACGGACACTAAATGAGCAGTTCTTC
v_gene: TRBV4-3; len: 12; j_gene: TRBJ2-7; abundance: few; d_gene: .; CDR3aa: CAPAGSPYEQYF; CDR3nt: TGCGCCCCTGCAGGGTCCCCCTACGAGCAGTACTTC
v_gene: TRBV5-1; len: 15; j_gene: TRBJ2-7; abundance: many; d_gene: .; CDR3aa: CASSLGVGQSYEQYF; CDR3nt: TGCGCCAGCAGCTTGGGGGTAGGACAGTCCTACGAGCAGTACTTC
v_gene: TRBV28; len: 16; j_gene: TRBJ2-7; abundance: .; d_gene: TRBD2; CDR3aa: CASSFLRLAGNYEQYF; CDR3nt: TGTGCCAGCAGTTTTCTCCGACTAGCGGGAAACTACGAGCAGTACTTC
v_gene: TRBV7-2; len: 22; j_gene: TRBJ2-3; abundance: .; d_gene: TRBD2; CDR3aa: CASSPGLAGGLPFDGGTDTQYF; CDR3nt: TGTGCCAGCAGCCCCGGACTAGCGGGAGGACTTCCGTTCGACGGGGGCACAGATACGCAGTATTTT
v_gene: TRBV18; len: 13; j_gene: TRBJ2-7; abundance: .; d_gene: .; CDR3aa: CASSPSGQYEQYF; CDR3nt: TGTGCCAGCTCACCAAGCGGGCAGTACGAGCAGTACTTC
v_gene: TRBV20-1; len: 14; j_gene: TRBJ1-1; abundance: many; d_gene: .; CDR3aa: CSASMGALATEAFF; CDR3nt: TGCAGTGCTAGTATGGGGGCGCTAGCCACTGAAGCTTTCTTT
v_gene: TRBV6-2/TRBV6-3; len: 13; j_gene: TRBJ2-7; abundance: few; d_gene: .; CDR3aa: CASVRDTYYEQYF; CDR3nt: TGTGCCAGCGTACGGGACACCTACTACGAGCAGTACTTC
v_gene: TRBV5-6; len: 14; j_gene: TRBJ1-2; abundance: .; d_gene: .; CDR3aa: CASSFISEAYGYTF; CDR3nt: TGTGCCAGCAGCTTCATCAGCGAAGCCTATGGCTACACCTTC
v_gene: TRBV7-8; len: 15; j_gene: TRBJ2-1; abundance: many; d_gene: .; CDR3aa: CASSLTASRGDEQFF; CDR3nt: TGTGCCAGCAGCTTAACGGCTAGCAGGGGGGATGAGCAGTTCTTC
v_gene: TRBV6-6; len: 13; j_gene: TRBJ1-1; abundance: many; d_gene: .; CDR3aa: CASKGRLNTEAFF; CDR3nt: TGTGCCAGCAAAGGACGGCTAAACACTGAAGCTTTCTTT
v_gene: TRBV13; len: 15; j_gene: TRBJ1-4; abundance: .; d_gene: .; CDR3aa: CASSLAGVTNEKLFF; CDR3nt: TGTGCCAGCAGCTTAGCAGGGGTGACTAATGAAAAACTGTTTTTT
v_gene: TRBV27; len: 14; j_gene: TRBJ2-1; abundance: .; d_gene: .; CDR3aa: CASKREDPYNEQFF; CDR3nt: TGTGCCAGCAAGAGGGAGGACCCCTACAATGAGCAGTTCTTC
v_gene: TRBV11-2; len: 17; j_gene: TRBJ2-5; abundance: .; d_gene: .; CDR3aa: CASSPGGVRSYQETQYF; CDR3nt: TGTGCCAGCAGCCCAGGGGGGGTCAGGTCGTACCAAGAGACCCAGTACTTC
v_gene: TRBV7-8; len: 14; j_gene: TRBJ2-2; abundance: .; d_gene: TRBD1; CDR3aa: CASVRTGKTGELFF; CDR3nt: TGTGCCAGCGTTCGGACAGGGAAGACCGGGGAGCTGTTTTTT
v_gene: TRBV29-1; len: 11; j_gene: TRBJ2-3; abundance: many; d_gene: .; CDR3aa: CSVVWGDTQYF; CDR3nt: TGCAGCGTTGTATGGGGTGATACGCAGTATTTT
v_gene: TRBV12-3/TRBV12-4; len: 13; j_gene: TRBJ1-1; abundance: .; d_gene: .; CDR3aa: CASSAQTNTEAFF; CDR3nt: TGTGCCAGCAGTGCTCAGACTAACACTGAAGCTTTCTTT
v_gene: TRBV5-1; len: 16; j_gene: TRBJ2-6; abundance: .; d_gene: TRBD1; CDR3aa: CASSTGTVSGANVLTF; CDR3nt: TGCGCCAGCAGCACCGGGACAGTTTCCGGGGCCAACGTCCTGACTTTC
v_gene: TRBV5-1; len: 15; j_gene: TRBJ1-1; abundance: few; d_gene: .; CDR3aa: CASSLGHLGSTEAFF; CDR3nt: TGCGCCAGCAGCCTGGGCCACTTAGGCAGCACTGAAGCTTTCTTT
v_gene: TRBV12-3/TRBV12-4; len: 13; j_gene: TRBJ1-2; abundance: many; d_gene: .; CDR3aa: CASREGLSYGYTF; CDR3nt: TGTGCCAGCAGAGAGGGTTTAAGCTATGGCTACACCTTC
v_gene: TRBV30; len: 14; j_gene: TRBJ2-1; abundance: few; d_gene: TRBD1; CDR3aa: CAWTSGTGGDEQFF; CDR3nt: TGTGCCTGGACATCCGGGACAGGGGGGGATGAGCAGTTCTTC
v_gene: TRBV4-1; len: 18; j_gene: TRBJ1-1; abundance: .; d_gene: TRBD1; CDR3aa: CASSHETGTGDMNTEAFF; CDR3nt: TGCGCCAGCAGCCATGAGACCGGGACAGGGGACATGAACACTGAAGCTTTCTTT
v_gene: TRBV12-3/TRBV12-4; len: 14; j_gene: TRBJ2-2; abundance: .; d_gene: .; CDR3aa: CASSLMTAAGELFF; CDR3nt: TGTGCCAGCAGTTTAATGACGGCTGCCGGGGAGCTGTTTTTT
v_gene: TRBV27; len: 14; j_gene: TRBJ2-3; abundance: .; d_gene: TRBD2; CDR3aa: CASSFMAGGDTQYF; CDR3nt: TGTGCCAGCAGTTTTATGGCGGGAGGAGATACGCAGTATTTT
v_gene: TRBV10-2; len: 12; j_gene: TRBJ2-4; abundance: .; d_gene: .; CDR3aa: CASSESGYIQYF; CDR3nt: TGCGCCAGCAGTGAGTCTGGCTACATTCAGTACTTC
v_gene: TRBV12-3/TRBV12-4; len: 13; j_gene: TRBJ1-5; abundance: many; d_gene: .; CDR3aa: CASSFFSNQPQHF; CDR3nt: TGTGCCAGCAGTTTCTTTAGCAATCAGCCCCAGCATTTT
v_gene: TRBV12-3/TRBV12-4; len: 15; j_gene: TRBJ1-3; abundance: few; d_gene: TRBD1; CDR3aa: CASSQDRLSGNTIYF; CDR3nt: TGTGCCAGCAGCCAGGACAGGCTCTCTGGAAACACCATATATTTT
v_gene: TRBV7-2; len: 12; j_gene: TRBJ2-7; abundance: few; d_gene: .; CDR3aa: CASSVTRGEQYF; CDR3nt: TGTGCCAGCAGCGTTACGCGGGGCGAGCAGTACTTC
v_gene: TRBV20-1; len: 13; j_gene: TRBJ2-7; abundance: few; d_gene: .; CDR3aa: CSARLASSYEQYF; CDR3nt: TGCAGTGCTAGGCTAGCGAGCTCCTACGAGCAGTACTTC
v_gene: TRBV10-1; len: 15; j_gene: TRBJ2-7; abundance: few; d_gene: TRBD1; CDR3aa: CASSDEPGQGYEQYF; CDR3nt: TGCGCCAGCAGTGACGAACCGGGACAGGGCTACGAGCAGTACTTC
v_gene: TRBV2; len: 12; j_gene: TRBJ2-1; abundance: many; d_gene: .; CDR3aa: CASAKYGDEQFF; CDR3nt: TGTGCCAGCGCGAAATACGGCGATGAGCAGTTCTTC
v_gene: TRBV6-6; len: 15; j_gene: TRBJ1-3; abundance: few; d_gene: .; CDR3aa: CASSGQTHSGNTIYF; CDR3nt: TGTGCCAGCAGCGGACAGACACACTCTGGAAACACCATATATTTT
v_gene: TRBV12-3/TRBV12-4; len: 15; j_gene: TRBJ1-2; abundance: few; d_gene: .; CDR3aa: CASSLAGRWNYGYTF; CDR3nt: TGTGCCAGCAGTTTAGCGGGGCGTTGGAACTATGGCTACACCTTC
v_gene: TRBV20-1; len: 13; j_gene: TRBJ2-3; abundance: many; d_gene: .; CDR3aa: CSARVQRTATQYF; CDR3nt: TGCAGTGCTAGAGTTCAAAGGACGGCTACGCAGTATTTT
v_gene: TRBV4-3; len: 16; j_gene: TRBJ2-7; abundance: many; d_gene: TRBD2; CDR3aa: CASSQVSSGTIGEQYF; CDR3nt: TGCGCCAGCAGCCAAGTTAGTAGCGGGACTATAGGCGAGCAGTACTTC
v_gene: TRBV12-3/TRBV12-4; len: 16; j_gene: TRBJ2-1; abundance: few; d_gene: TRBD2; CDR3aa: CASSRSSGSVLNEQFF; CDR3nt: TGTGCCAGCAGCCGATCCAGCGGGAGTGTTTTAAATGAGCAGTTCTTC
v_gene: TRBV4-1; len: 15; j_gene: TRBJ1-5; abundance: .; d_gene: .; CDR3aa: CASSQDGQGGQPQHF; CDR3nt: TGCGCCAGCAGCCAAGATGGCCAGGGAGGACAGCCCCAGCATTTT
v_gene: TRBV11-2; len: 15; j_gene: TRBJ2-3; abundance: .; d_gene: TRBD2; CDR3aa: CASTQHSGATDTQYF; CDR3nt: TGTGCCAGCACCCAACATAGCGGGGCCACAGATACGCAGTATTTT
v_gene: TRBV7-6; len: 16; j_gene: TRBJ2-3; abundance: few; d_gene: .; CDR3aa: CASSASSDARTDTQYF; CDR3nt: TGTGCCAGCTCAGCGTCGTCGGACGCTCGCACAGATACGCAGTATTTT
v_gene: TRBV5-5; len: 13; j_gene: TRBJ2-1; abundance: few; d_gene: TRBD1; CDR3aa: CASSSTGIHEQFF; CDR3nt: TGTGCCAGCAGCTCGACAGGGATCCATGAGCAGTTCTTC
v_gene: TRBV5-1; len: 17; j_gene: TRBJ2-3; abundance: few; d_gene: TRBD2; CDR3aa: CASSAVPFGTSEDTQYF; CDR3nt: TGCGCCAGCAGCGCGGTCCCCTTTGGGACTAGCGAAGATACGCAGTATTTT
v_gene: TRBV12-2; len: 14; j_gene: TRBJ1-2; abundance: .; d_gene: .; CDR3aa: CASRLAGTDYGYTF; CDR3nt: TGTGCAAGTCGCTTAGCAGGGACCGACTATGGCTACACCTTC